This T cell receptor (beta chain) stems from a study of T cells after yellow fever vaccination. Study information: For low cell numbers, libraries were made with SMART-Seq v4 Ultra Low Input.

Points on this clonotype: Its target is unknown.

General study findings and limits: Subsequent booster samples again held most clones from primary vaccination (96% CD4, roughly 88% CD8). Clonotype sharing between CD4 and CD8 compartments was small.

Germline V lookup: CDR1 SEHNR, CDR2 FQNEAQ (reference sequence). V was shortened by 5 bases and J by 7 bases, with 18 bases between the two germline ends. The CDR3 spans 15 residues. In making TCR cDNA, 5'RACE template switching added a universal primer site and UMIs to it. TCRdb processed the 5' RACE reads anew with MiXCR; each CDR3 protein has one entry. The sample contains about 74,000 distinct CDR3 sequences, more than 5.5% of which appear only once. This TCR derives from a man aged 18 to 35 who received the YFV17D yellow fever vaccine. The specimen was CD8+ T cells sorted from PBMCs, collected 4 to 5 days after the first yellow fever vaccination. The gene calls are TRBV7-9 and TRBJ1-5; D call uncertain. Written as DNA, the CDR3 is TGTGCCAGCAGCCCTCCGGGCGGAAACGAACAGCCCCAGCATTTT. It specifies CASSPPGGNEQPQHF.